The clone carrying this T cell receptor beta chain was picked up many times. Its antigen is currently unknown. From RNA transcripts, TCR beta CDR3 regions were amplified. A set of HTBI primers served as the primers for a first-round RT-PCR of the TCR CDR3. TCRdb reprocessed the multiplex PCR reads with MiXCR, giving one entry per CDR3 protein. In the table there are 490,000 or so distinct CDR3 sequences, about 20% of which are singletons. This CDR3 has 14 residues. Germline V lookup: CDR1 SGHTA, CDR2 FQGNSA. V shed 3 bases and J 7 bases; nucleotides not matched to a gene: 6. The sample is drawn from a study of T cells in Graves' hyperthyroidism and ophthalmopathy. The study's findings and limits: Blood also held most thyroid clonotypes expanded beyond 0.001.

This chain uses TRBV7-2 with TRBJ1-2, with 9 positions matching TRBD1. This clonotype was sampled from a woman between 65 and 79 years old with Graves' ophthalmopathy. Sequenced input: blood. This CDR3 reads CASSLAQGAFGYTF. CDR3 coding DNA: TGTGCCAGCAGCTTGGCACAGGGGGCGTTTGGCTACACCTTC.